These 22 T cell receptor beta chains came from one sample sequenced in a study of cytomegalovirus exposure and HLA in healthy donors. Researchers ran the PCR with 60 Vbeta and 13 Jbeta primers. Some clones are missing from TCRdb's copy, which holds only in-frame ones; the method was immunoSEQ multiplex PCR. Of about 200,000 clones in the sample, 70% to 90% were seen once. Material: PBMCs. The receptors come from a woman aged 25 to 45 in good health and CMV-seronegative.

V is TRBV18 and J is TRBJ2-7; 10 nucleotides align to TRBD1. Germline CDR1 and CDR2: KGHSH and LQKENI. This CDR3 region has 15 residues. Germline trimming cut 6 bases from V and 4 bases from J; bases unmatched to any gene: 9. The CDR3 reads CASSPGTGDLYEQYF. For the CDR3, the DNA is TGTGCCAGCTCCCCGGGGACAGGGGATCTGTACGAGCAGTACTTC.

The CDR3 DNA follows: TGTGCCAGCCAAAAGGGGACAGGGAACACTGAAGCTTTCTTT. Its translation: CASQKGTGNTEAFF. The gene calls are TRBV6-1 and TRBJ1-1; TRBD1 agrees at 8 bases. The CDR3 totals 14 residues. Trimming at V came to 8 bases and at J to 1 base, leaving 6 bases not matched to a gene. Germline lookup yields CDR1 MNHNS and CDR2 SASEGT.

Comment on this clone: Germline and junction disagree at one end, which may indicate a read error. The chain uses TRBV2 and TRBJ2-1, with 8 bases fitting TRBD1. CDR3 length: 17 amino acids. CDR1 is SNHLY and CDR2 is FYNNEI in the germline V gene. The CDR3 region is CASSETKWGQDYSEQFF. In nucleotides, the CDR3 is TGTGCCAGCAGTGAAACTAAGTGGGGACAGGACTACAGTGAGCAGTTCTTC.

The CDR3 DNA sequence: TGTGCCAGCAGTTCGGGACAGGGGAACGGCTACACCTTC. It is translated as CASSSGQGNGYTF. The genes are TRBV28 and TRBJ1-2; 10 nucleotides agree with TRBD1. V gave up 4 bases and J gave up 8 bases; unmatched junction bases: 4. CDR3 size: 13 residues. The germline gives CDR1 MDHEN, CDR2 SYDVKM.

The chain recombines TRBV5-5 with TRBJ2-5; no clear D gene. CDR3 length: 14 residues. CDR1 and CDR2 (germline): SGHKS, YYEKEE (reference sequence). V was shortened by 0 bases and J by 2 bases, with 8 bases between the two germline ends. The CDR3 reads CASSLGAAQETQYF. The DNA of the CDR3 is TGTGCCAGCAGCTTGGGGGCTGCTCAAGAGACCCAGTACTTC.

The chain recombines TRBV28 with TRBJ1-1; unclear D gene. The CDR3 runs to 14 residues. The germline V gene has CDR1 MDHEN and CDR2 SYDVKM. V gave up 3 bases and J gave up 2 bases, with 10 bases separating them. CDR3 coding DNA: TGTGCCAGCAGTTTCTTAATTGTTAACACTGAAGCTTTCTTT. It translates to CASSFLIVNTEAFF.

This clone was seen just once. The CDR3 coding sequence is TGTGCCACCTCAACTACGGCGGGGACCCGAGAGACCCAGTACTTC. Its protein product is CATSTTAGTRETQYF. The chain has TRBV2 and TRBJ2-5, with D possibly TRBD2 on 6 matching bases. Germline lookup yields CDR1 SNHLY and CDR2 FYNNEI. The CDR3 contains 15 residues. V lost 10 bases and J lost 4, with 22 bases in between. Based on the CDR3 plus reference TRBV2 and TRBJ2-5, the full variable domain is EPEVTQTPSHQVTQMGQEVILRCVPISNHLYFYWYRQILGQKVEFLVSFYNNEISEKSEIFDDQFSVERPDGSNFTLKIRSTKLEDSAMYFCATSTTAGTRETQYFGPGTRLLVL.

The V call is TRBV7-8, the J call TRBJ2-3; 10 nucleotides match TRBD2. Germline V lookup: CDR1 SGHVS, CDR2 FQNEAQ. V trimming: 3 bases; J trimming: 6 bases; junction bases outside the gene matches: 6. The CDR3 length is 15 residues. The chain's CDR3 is CASSLKRGGGDTQYF. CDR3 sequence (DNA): TGTGCCAGCAGCTTGAAGCGGGGGGGCGGTGATACGCAGTATTTT. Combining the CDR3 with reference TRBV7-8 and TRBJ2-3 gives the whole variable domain GAGVSQSPRYKVAKRGQDVALRCDPISGHVSLFWYQQALGQGPEFLTYFQNEAQLDKSGLPSDRFFAERPEGSVSTLKIQRTQQEDSAVYLCASSLKRGGGDTQYFGPGTRLTVL.

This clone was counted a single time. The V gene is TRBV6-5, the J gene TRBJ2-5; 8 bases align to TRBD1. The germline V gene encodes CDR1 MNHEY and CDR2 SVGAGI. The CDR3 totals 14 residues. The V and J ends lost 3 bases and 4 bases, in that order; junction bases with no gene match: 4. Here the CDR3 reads CASSYSGTGETQYF. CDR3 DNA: TGTGCCAGCAGTTATTCCGGGACAGGAGAGACCCAGTACTTC.

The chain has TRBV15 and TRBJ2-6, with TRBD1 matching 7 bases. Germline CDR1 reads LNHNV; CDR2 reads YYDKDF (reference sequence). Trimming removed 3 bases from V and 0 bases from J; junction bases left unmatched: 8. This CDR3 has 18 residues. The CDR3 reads CATSRGDSKFSGANVLTF. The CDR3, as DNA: TGTGCCACCAGCAGGGGGGACAGCAAATTCTCTGGGGCCAACGTCCTGACTTTC.

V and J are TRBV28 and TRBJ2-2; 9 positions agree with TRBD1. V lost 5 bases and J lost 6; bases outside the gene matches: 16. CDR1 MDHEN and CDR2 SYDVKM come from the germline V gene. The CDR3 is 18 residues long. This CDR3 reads CASSPPDRGLAGSGELFF. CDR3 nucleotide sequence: TGTGCCAGCAGTCCCCCGGACAGGGGCCTTGCAGGCTCCGGGGAGCTGTTTTTT.

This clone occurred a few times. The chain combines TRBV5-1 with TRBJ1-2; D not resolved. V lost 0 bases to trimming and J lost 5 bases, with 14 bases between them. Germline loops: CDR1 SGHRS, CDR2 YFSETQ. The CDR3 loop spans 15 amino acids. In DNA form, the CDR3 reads TGCGCCAGCAGCTTGGACCCCCGTAGCAATTATGGCTACACCTTC. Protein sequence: CASSLDPRSNYGYTF.

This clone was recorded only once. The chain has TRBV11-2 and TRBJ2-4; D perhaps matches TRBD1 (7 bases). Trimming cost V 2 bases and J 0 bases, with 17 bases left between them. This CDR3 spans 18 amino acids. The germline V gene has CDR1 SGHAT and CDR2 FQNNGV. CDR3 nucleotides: TGTGCCAGCAGCTTAAGGGGGCGACAGGGACTAGCCAAAAACATTCAGTACTTC. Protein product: CASSLRGRQGLAKNIQYF.

The chain's CDR3 is CASSAVGVGGELFF. The CDR3 DNA follows: TGTGCCAGCAGCGCAGTAGGGGTGGGCGGGGAGCTGTTTTTT. The chain recombines TRBV2 with TRBJ2-2; TRBD1 might be the D (5 bases). Germline V gene sequence: CDR1 SNHLY, CDR2 FYNNEI. V was trimmed by 6 bases and J by 7 bases, leaving 15 bases between them. This CDR3 has 14 amino acids.

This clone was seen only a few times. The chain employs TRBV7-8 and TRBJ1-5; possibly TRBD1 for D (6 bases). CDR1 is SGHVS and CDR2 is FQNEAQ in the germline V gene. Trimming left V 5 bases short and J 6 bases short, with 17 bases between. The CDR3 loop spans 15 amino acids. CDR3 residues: CASSPREGDFQPQHF. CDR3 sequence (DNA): TGTGCCAGCAGCCCGAGGGAGGGGGATTTTCAGCCCCAGCATTTT.

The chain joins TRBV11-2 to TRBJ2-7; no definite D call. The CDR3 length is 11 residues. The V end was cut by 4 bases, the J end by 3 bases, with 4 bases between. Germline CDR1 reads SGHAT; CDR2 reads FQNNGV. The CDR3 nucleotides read TGTGCCAGCAGCTCGTTCTACGAGCAGTACTTC. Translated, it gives CASSSFYEQYF.

The CDR3 DNA follows: TGCTCCGGGGTTAGCACAGATACGCAGTATTTT. Its protein product is CSGVSTDTQYF. J is TRBJ2-3 and V is TRBV20-1, with D perhaps TRBD2 (5 bases). This CDR3 has 11 residues. Looked up from germline, CDR1 is DFQATT and CDR2 is SNEGSKA (reference sequence).

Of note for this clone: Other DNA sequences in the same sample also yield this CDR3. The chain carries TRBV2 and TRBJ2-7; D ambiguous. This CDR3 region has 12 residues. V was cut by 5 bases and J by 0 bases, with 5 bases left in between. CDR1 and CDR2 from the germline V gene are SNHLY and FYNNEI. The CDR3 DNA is TGTGCCAGCAGTTTTAGCTCCTACGAGCAGTACTTC. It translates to CASSFSSYEQYF.

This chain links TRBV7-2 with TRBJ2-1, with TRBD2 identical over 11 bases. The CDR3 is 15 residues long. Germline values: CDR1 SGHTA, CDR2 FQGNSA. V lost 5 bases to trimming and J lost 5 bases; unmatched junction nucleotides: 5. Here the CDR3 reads CASSMTSGNNNEQFF. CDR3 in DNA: TGTGCCAGCAGCATGACTAGCGGGAATAACAATGAGCAGTTCTTC.

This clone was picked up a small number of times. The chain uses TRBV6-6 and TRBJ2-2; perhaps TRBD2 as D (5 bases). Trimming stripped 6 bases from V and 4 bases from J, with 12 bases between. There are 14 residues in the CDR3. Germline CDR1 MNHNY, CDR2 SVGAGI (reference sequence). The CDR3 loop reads CASSEEVGTGELFF. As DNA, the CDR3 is TGTGCCAGCAGCGAGGAGGTGGGCACCGGGGAGCTGTTTTTT.

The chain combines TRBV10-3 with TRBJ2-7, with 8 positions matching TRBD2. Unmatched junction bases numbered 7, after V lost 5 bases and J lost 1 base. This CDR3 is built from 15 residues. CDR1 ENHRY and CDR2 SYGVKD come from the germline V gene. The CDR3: CAISPPGGGSYEQYF. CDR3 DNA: TGTGCCATCAGTCCCCCGGGGGGGGGTTCCTACGAGCAGTACTTC.

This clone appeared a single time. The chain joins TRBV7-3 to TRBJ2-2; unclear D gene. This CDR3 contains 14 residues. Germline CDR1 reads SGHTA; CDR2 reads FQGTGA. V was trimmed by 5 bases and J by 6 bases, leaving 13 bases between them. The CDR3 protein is CASSGTGWSGELFF. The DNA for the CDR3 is TGTGCCAGCAGCGGCACGGGTTGGTCCGGGGAGCTGTTTTTT.